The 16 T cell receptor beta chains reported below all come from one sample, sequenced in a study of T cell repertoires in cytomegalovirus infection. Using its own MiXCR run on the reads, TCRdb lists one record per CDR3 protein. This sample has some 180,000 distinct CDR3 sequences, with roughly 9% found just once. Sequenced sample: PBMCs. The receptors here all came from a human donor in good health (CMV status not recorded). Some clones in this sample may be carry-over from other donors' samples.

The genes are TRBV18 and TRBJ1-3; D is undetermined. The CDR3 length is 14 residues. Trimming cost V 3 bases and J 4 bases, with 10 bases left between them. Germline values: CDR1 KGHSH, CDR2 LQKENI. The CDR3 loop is CASSPWTEGNTIYF. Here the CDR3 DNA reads TGTGCCAGCTCACCGTGGACGGAAGGAAACACCATATATTTT.

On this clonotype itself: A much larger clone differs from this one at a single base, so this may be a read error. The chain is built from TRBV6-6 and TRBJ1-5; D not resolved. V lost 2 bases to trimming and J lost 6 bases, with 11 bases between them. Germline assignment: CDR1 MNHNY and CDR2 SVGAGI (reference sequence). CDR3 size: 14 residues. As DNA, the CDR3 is TGTGCCAGCAGTTACGGATCAGAATTTCAGCCCCAGCATTTT. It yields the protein CASSYGSEFQPQHF.

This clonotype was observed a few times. This CDR3 reads CASSTTGTGAHEQYF. The CDR3 DNA reads TGTGCCAGCAGCACAACCGGGACAGGGGCCCACGAGCAGTACTTC. This rearrangement joins TRBV7-9 to TRBJ2-7, with 10 bases that match TRBD1. Germline assignment: CDR1 SEHNR and CDR2 FQNEAQ (reference sequence). The V and J ends lost 5 bases and 5 bases, in that order; junction bases with no gene match: 9. CDR3 length: 15 residues.

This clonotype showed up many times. CDR3 region: CASSYSLGDNEKLFF. The DNA of the CDR3 is TGTGCCAGCAGTTACTCTTTGGGGGATAATGAAAAACTGTTTTTT. The chain recombines TRBV6-5 with TRBJ1-4, with D tentatively TRBD1 (5 bases). CDR3 length: 15 residues. V lost 0 bases and J lost 4, with 9 bases in between. The germline V gene has CDR1 MNHEY and CDR2 SVGAGI.

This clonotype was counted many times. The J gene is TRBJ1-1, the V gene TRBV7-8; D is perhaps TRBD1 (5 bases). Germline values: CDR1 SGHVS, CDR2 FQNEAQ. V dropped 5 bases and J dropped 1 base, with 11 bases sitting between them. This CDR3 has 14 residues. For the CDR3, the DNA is TGTGCCAGCAGCCCACAGGCTTCGAACACTGAAGCTTTCTTT. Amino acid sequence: CASSPQASNTEAFF.

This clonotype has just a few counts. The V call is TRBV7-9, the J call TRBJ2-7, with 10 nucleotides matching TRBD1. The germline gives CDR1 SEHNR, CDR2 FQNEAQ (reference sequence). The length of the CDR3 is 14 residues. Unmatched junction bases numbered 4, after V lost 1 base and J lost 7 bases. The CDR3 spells CASSLGQGAGEQYF. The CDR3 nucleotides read TGTGCCAGCAGCTTAGGACAGGGGGCGGGTGAGCAGTACTTC.

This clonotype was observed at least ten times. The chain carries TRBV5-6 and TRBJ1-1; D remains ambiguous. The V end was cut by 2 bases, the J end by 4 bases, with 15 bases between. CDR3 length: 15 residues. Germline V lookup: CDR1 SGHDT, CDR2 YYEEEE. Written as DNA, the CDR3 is TGTGCCAGCAGCTTAAAGAGCGGGTCCTCCACTGAAGCTTTCTTT. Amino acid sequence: CASSLKSGSSTEAFF.

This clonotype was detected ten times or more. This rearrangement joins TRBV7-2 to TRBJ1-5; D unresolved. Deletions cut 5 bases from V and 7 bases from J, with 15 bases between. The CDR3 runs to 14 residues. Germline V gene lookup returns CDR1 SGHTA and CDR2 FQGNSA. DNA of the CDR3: TGTGCCAGCAGCCGCAAAGGGTCGGGGCAGCCCCAGCATTTT. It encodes CASSRKGSGQPQHF.

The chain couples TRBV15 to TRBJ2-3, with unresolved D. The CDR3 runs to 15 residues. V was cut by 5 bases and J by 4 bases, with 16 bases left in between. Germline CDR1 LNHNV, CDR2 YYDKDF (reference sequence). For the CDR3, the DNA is TGTGCCACCAGCGGCGGTCCCCCCGGAGCAGATACGCAGTATTTT. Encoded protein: CATSGGPPGADTQYF.

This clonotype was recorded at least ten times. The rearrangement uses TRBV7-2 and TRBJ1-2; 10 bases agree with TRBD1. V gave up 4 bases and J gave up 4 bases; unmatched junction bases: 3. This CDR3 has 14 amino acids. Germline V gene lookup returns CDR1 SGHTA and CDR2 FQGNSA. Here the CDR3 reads CASSSDRGLYGYTF. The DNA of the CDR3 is TGTGCCAGCAGCTCCGACAGGGGGCTCTATGGCTACACCTTC. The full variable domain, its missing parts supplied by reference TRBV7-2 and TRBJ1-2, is GAGVSQSPSNKVTEKGKDVELRCDPISGHTALYWYRQSLGQGLEFLIYFQGNSAPDKSGLPSDRFSAERTGGSVSTLTIQRTQQEDSAVYLCASSSDRGLYGYTFGSGTRLTVV.

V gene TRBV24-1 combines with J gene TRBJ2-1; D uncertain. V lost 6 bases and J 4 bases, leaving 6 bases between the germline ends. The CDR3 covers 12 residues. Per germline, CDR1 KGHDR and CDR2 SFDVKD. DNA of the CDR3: TGTGCCACCAGTTCCGGGTACAATGAGCAGTTCTTC. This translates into CATSSGYNEQFF.

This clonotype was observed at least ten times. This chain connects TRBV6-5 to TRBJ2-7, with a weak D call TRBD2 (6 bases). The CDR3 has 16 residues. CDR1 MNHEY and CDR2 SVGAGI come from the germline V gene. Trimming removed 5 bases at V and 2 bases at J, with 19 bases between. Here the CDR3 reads CASSHPGTVRPYEQYF. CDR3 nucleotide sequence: TGTGCCAGCAGTCACCCCGGGACTGTCAGGCCCTACGAGCAGTACTTC.

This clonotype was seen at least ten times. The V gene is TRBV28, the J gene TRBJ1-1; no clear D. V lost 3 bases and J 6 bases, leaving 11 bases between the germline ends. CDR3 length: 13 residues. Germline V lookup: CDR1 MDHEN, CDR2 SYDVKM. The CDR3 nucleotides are TGTGCCAGCAGTTTGGGGAGGGTCGCTGAAGCTTTCTTT. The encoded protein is CASSLGRVAEAFF.

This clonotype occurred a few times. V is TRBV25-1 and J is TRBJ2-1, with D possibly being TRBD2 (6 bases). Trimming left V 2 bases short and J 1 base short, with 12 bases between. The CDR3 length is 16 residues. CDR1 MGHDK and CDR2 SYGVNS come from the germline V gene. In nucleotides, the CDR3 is TGTGCCAGCAGTGAACCGGCGGGACCTTCCTACAATGAGCAGTTCTTC. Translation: CASSEPAGPSYNEQFF.

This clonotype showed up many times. CDR3 sequence reads: CSAARGVYGDTQYF. CDR3 sequence (DNA): TGCAGTGCTGCGAGGGGGGTATATGGAGATACGCAGTATTTT. This sequence joins TRBV20-1 and TRBJ2-3; D may match TRBD1 or TRBD2 (6 bases each). Germline V gene sequence: CDR1 DFQATT, CDR2 SNEGSKA (reference sequence). The CDR3 is 14 residues long. V was pared by 5 bases and J by 5 bases, with 17 bases between.

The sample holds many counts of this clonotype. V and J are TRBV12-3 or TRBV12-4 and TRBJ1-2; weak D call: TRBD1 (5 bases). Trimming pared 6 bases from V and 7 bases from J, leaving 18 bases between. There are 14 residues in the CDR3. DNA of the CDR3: TGTGCCAGCAGGATGGGACGGTTCCTTACTGGCTACACCTTC. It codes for CASRMGRFLTGYTF.